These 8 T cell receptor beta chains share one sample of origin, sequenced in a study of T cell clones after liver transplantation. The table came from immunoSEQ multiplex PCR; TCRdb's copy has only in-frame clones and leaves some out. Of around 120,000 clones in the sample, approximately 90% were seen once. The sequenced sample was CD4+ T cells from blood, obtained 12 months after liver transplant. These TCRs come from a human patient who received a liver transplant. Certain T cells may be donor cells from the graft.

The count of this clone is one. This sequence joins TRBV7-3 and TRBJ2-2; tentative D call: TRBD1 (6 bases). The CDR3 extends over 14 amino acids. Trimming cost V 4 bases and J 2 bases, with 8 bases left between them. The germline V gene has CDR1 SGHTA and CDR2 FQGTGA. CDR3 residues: CASSSGVNTGELFF. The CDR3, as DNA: TGTGCCAGCAGCTCAGGGGTTAACACCGGGGAGCTGTTTTTT.

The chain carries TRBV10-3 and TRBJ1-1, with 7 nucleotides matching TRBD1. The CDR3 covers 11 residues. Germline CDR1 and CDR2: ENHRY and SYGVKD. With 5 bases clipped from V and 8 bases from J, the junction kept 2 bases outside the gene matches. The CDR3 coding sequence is TGTGCCATCAGTTCGGACAGGGAAGCTTTCTTT. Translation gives CAISSDREAFF.

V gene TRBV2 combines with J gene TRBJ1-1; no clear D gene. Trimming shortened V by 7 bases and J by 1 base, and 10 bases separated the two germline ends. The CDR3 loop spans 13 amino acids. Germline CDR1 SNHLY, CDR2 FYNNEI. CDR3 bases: TGTGCCAGCAAACCCTCCAGGAACACTGAAGCTTTCTTT. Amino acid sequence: CASKPSRNTEAFF. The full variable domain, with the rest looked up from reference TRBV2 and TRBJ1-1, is EPEVTQTPSHQVTQMGQEVILRCVPISNHLYFYWYRQILGQKVEFLVSFYNNEISEKSEIFDDQFSVERPDGSNFTLKIRSTKLEDSAMYFCASKPSRNTEAFFGQGTRLTVV.

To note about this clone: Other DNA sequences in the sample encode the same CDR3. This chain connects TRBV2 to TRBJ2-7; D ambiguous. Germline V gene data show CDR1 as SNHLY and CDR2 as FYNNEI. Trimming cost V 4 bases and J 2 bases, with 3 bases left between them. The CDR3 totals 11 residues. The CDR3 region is CASSATYEQYF. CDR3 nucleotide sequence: TGTGCCAGCAGTGCCACCTACGAGCAGTACTTC.

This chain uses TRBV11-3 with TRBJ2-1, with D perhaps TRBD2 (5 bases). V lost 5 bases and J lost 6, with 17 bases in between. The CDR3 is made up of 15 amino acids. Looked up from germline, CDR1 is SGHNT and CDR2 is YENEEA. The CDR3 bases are TGTGCCAGCAGCCGTCCCGGGCCCCGGGGCAATGAGCAGTTCTTC. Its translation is CASSRPGPRGNEQFF.

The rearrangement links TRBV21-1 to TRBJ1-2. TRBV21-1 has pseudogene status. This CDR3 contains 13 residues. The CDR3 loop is CASSSAQGGGYTF. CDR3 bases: TGTGCCAGCAGTTCGGCCCAGGGAGGGGGCTACACCTTC.

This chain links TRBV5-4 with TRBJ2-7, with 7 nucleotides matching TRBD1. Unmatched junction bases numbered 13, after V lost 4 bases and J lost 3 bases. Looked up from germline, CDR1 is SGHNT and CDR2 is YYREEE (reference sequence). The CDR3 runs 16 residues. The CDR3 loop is CASSLNRGRRNYEQYF. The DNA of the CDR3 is TGTGCCAGCAGCCTTAACAGGGGAAGGAGGAACTACGAGCAGTACTTC.

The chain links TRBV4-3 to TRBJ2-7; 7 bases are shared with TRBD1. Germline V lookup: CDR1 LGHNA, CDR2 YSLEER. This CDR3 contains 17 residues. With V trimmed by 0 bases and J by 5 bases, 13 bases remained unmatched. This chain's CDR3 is CASSQDLRGDRAHEQYF. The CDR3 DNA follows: TGCGCCAGCAGCCAAGATCTGCGTGGTGACAGGGCCCACGAGCAGTACTTC.